This T cell receptor beta chain was retrieved from a study of blood T cell repertoires in COVID-19. The CDR3 has 14 residues. Measured with immunoSEQ multiplex PCR; TCRdb has only the in-frame clones, and not every one. Of about 330,000 clones listed, about 92% are singletons. The rearrangement uses TRBV21-1 and TRBJ2-5; the table's D call of TRBD2 was not tested on the DNA. TRBV21-1 is a pseudogene segment. The clonotype comes from a woman aged 25-40 years who had recovered from COVID-19. The sequenced material came from PBMCs or T cells enriched from blood (not recorded which). The CDR3: CASRGGVLPETQYF. CDR3 sequence (DNA): TGTGCCAGCAGGGGAGGGGTCTTGCCAGAGACCCAGTACTTC.